This T cell receptor beta chain was sequenced during a study of blood T cell repertoires in COVID-19. Overall study context: Spain, Italy and the United States supplied samples that represented acute and convalescent COVID-19.

In the original analysis: Nucleated cell number was recorded as an estimate derived from reference gene primer amplification. The repertoire was sequenced with immunoSEQ multiplex PCR; TCRdb's copy has only in-frame clones and lacks some. The DNA was the basis for D and trimming; V, J and clone size are from that table. The top ten hold 4% of the sample, which has approximately 140,000 clones, 87% seen once. Participant age was roughly 18 to 95 years, and participants resided in fewer than 25 US areas. The study assigned cohorts using participant-reported clinical history. CDR3 length equals 16 residues. Germline loops: CDR1 SGHRS, CDR2 YFSETQ. V was clipped by 3 bases and J by 3 bases; unmatched bases: 4.

The chain uses TRBV5-1 and TRBJ2-2; 11 bases map to TRBD2. The TCR was taken from a woman aged 40 to 50 who had been exposed to COVID-19. Sequencing was carried out using PBMCs or T cells enriched from blood (not recorded which). The CDR3 nucleotides are TGCGCCAGCAGCTCGGGGACTAGCGGTTACACCGGGGAGCTGTTTTTT. Amino acid sequence: CASSSGTSGYTGELFF.